This T cell receptor (beta chain) was sequenced for a study of T cells in Graves' hyperthyroidism and ophthalmopathy. From RNA transcripts, TCR beta CDR3 regions were amplified. Primed by the HTBI set, a first-round RT-PCR was run on the TCR CDR3. TCRdb used MiXCR to reprocess the multiplex PCR reads, holding one entry per CDR3 protein. The sample shows fewer than 300,000 distinct CDR3 sequences, 20% to 30% of them seen only once. CDR1 is MNHEY, CDR2 SVGAGI, per germline. Trimming removed 1 base from V and 6 bases from J; junction bases left unmatched: 12. The CDR3 sequence is 17 residues long. This clonotype was found many times.

This rearrangement joins TRBV6-5 to TRBJ1-1; 9 bases are a match to TRBD1. The clonotype originates from a man aged 40-55 years with Graves' hyperthyroidism that later progressed to Graves' ophthalmopathy. The sequenced sample consisted of blood. CDR3 amino acids: CASSYLDRGGSHSEAFF. The DNA of the CDR3 is TGTGCCAGCAGTTACTTGGACAGGGGAGGATCTCATTCTGAAGCTTTCTTT.